The 12 T cell receptor beta chains reported below all come from one sample, sequenced in a study of T cells in Graves' hyperthyroidism and ophthalmopathy. RNA transcripts yielded amplified TCR beta CDR3 regions. Primed by the HTBI set, a first-round RT-PCR was run on the TCR CDR3. TCRdb analysed the multiplex PCR reads with MiXCR anew, one entry per CDR3 protein. The sample lists 200,000 to 250,000 distinct CDR3 sequences, 15% to 20% occurring once. What was sequenced was blood. The source of these receptors is a woman aged 18 to 35 with Graves' ophthalmopathy.

This clonotype was recorded at least ten times. The CDR3 is CSASSSGARNTEAFF. The CDR3 DNA follows: TGCAGTGCTAGTAGTTCGGGGGCAAGGAACACTGAAGCTTTCTTT. The gene calls are TRBV20-1 and TRBJ1-1; D perhaps matches TRBD1 (6 bases). Germline-derived CDR1 and CDR2 are DFQATT and SNEGSKA (reference sequence). V was trimmed by 3 bases and J by 1 base, leaving 15 bases between them. The CDR3 has 15 amino acids.

The chain links TRBV27 to TRBJ2-3; 11 positions agree with TRBD2. CDR1 is MNHEY, CDR2 SMNVEV, per germline (reference sequence). Losses at the gene ends were 6 bases for V and 4 bases for J; bases not matched to a gene: 21. The CDR3 is made up of 20 amino acids. The CDR3 nucleotides read TGTGCCAGCAGCCCTTCTAGCGGGAGGTTCATCATTCGTAAGGCAGATACGCAGTATTTT. This gives the protein CASSPSSGRFIIRKADTQYF.

The chain joins TRBV6-1 to TRBJ2-5, with D possibly TRBD2 on 5 matching bases. This CDR3 spans 13 amino acids. The V end was cut by 7 bases, the J end by 5 bases, with 14 bases between. Germline CDR1 is MNHNS and CDR2 is SASEGT. As DNA, the CDR3 is TGTGCCAGCACCCCCGGGGAGAGGGAGACCCAGTACTTC. It encodes CASTPGERETQYF.

This clonotype was counted ten times or more. The genes are TRBV27 and TRBJ2-3; 11 bases match TRBD2. V lost 5 bases, J lost 4 bases, and 17 bases stayed unmatched. The CDR3 covers 19 residues. CDR1 MNHEY and CDR2 SMNVEV come from the germline V gene (reference sequence). The CDR3: CASSIIAGGALVGSDTQYF. CDR3 in DNA: TGTGCCAGCAGTATAATAGCGGGAGGGGCTCTCGTTGGGTCAGATACGCAGTATTTT.

In this sample, this clonotype turned up many times. The chain is built from TRBV5-5 and TRBJ2-1; no clear D gene. Between the trimmed V and J ends, which lost 1 base and 3 bases, there was a span of 11 bases. Germline V gives CDR1 SGHKS, CDR2 YYEKEE (reference sequence). This CDR3 is built from 15 residues. CDR3 amino acids: CASSLRVQFYNEQFF. The CDR3 nucleotides read TGTGCCAGCAGCTTGAGGGTACAGTTCTACAATGAGCAGTTCTTC.

This clonotype was found a few times. The V and J genes are TRBV5-4 and TRBJ2-7; TRBD1 matches 8 bases. Trimming at V came to 2 bases and at J to 3 bases, leaving 4 bases not matched to a gene. The germline V gene encodes CDR1 SGHNT and CDR2 YYREEE (reference sequence). CDR3 length: 14 residues. The CDR3 sequence is CASSLRTGFYEQYF. As DNA, the CDR3 is TGTGCCAGCAGCTTACGGACAGGGTTCTACGAGCAGTACTTC.

This clonotype was recorded at least ten times. J is TRBJ2-1 and V is TRBV6-1, with D perhaps matching TRBD1 (6 bases). The CDR3 contains 13 residues. Germline-derived CDR1 and CDR2 are MNHNS and SASEGT. V was pared by 5 bases and J by 6 bases, with 11 bases between. Here the CDR3 DNA reads TGTGCCAGCAGTTACCTCAGGGGCAATGAGCAGTTCTTC. Translation: CASSYLRGNEQFF.

This clonotype was picked up many times. The chain employs TRBV7-3 and TRBJ1-1, with D maybe TRBD1 (5 bases). With 0 bases removed from V and 6 bases from J, the gap between germline ends came to 17 bases. The length of the CDR3 is 16 residues. Germline V gene lookup returns CDR1 SGHTA and CDR2 FQGTGA. Here the CDR3 DNA reads TGTGCCAGCAGCTTAACGAGTGCATCCCTAGGGGCTGAAGCTTTCTTT. Amino acids: CASSLTSASLGAEAFF.

This clonotype was counted ten times or more. The gene calls are TRBV24-1 and TRBJ1-1; 8 bases map to TRBD1. Per the germline V gene, CDR1 is KGHDR and CDR2 is SFDVKD. This CDR3 is 15 amino acids long. The trim removed 4 bases at V and 4 bases at J, leaving 7 bases unmatched. CDR3 residues: CATSEIPRGRTEAFF. The CDR3 nucleotides read TGTGCCACCAGTGAGATTCCCAGGGGGCGCACTGAAGCTTTCTTT.

This clonotype was found many times. The chain links TRBV24-1 to TRBJ2-1; 9 bases align to TRBD2. Germline CDR1 and CDR2: KGHDR and SFDVKD. The length of the CDR3 is 18 residues. The V segment lost 6 bases and the J segment 0 bases; nucleotides outside the gene matches: 11. The CDR3 sequence is CATSPAGGPRSSYNEQFF. CDR3 in DNA: TGTGCCACCAGTCCAGCGGGAGGCCCAAGGAGCTCCTACAATGAGCAGTTCTTC.

This clonotype turned up a few times. This chain joins TRBV19 and TRBJ1-5; 10 bases match TRBD1. CDR3 length equals 14 residues. V lost 9 bases, J lost 1 base, and 3 bases stayed unmatched. Germline values: CDR1 LNHDA, CDR2 SQIVND (reference sequence). This CDR3 reads CASGGQGSNQPQHF. Here the CDR3 DNA reads TGTGCCAGCGGGGGACAGGGGAGCAATCAGCCCCAGCATTTT.

This clonotype was found a few times. The rearrangement uses TRBV6-2 or TRBV6-3 and TRBJ2-5; perhaps TRBD1 as D (7 bases). Deletions cut 2 bases from V and 7 bases from J, with 17 bases between. The germline V gene encodes CDR1 MNHEY and CDR2 SVGEGT. The CDR3 has 15 amino acids. The CDR3 loop reads CASSYRDRNGGTQYF. In DNA, the CDR3 is TGTGCCAGCAGTTACCGGGACAGAAACGGGGGGACCCAGTACTTC.